The entry below gives a single TCR beta chain sequence along with its context. These data are taken from a study of blood T cells in healthy people across ages. A J-beta primer mix and a sample-barcoded 5' primer were used in a second PCR of about 6 to 12 cycles. From the 5' RACE reads, TCRdb called clonotypes with MiXCR, one entry per CDR3 protein. Of 1.5 million to 2 million distinct CDR3 sequences listed, about 49% were seen once; the top ten hold about 2.1%. The sequence was obtained from a woman in her forties in good health. Sequencing used blood.

CDR3 amino acids: CASSYTPGGGNNEQFF. The CDR3 DNA is TGTGCCAGCAGTTATACCCCCGGGGGCGGCAACAATGAGCAGTTCTTC. The chain carries TRBV6-6 and TRBJ2-1; possibly TRBD1 or TRBD2 for D (6 bases each). CDR3 length: 16 residues. Germline CDR1 MNHNY, CDR2 SVGAGI (reference sequence). Trimming shortened V by 3 bases and J by 5 bases, and 17 bases separated the two germline ends.